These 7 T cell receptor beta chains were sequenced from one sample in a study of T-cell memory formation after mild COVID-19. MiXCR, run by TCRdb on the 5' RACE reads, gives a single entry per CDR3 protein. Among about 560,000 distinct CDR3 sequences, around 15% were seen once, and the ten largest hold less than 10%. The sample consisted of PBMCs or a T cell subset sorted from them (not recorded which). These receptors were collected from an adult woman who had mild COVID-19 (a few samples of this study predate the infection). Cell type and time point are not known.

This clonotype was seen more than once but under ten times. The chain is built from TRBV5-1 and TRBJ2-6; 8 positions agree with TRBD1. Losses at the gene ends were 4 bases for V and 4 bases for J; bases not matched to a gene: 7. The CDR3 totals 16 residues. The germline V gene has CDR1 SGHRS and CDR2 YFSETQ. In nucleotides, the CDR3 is TGCGCCAGCAGCATCCCGACAGGGGTCGGGGCCAACGTCCTGACTTTC. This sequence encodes CASSIPTGVGANVLTF.

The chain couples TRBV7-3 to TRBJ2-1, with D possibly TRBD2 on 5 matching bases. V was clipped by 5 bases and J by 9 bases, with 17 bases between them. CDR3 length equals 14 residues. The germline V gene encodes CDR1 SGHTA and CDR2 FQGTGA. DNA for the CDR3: TGTGCCAGCAGCGTGGGAAAAAGGGAGAGTGAGCAGTTCTTC. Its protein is CASSVGKRESEQFF.

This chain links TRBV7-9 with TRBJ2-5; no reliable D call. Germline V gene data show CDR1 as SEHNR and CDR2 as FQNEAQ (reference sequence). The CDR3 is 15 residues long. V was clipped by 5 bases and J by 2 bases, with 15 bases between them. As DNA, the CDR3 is TGTGCCAGCAGCCTGGTGCAAGGGAAACAAGAGACCCAGTACTTC. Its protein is CASSLVQGKQETQYF.

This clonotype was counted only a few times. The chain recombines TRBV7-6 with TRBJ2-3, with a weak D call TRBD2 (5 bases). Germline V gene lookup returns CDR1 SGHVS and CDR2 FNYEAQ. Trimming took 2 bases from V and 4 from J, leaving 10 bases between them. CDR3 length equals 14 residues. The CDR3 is CASSLTLVADTQYF. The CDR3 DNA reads TGTGCCAGCAGCTTAACACTAGTTGCAGATACGCAGTATTTT. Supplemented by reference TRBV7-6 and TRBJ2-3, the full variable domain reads GAGVSQSPRYKVTKRGQDVALRCDPISGHVSLYWYRQALGQGPEFLTYFNYEAQQDKSGLPNDRFSAERPEGSISTLTIQRTEQRDSAMYRCASSLTLVADTQYFGPGTRLTVL.

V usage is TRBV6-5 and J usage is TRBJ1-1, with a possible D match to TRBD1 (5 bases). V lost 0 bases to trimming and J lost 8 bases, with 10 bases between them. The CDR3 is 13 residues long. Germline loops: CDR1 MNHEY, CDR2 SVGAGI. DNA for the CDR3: TGTGCCAGCAGTTACTCGACTAGACAGGAAGCTTTCTTT. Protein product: CASSYSTRQEAFF.

CDR3 coding DNA: TGCGCCAGCAGCCAAGTCAGGGGGCTGAGCACAGATACGCAGTATTTT. Its translation: CASSQVRGLSTDTQYF. V usage is TRBV4-1 and J usage is TRBJ2-3; 8 bases agree with TRBD1. The CDR3 consists of 16 residues. CDR1 and CDR2 from the germline V gene are MGHRA and YSYEKL. The V segment lost 1 base and the J segment 0 bases; nucleotides outside the gene matches: 3.

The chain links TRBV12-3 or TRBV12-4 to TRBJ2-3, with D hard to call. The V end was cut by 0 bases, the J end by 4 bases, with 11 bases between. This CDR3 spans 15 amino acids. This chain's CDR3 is CASSLALIGPDTQYF. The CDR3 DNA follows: TGTGCCAGCAGTTTAGCGCTAATAGGACCAGATACGCAGTATTTT.